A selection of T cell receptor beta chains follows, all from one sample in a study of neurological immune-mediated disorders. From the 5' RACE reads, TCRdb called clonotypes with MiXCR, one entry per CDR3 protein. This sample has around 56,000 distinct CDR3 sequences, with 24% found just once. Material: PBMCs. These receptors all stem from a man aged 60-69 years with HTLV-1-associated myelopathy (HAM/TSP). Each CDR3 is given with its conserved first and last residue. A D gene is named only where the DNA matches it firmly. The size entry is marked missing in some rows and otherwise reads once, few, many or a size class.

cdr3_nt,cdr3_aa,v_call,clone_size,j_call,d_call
TGTGCCAGCAGCGGCGGGCGGGGGGGGACGAACACCGGGGAGCTGTTTTTT,CASSGGRGGTNTGELFF,TRBV9,-,TRBJ2-2,TRBD2
TGTGCCAGCAGTTACCGACGGGAGGGGAACACTGAAGCTTTCTTT,CASSYRREGNTEAFF,TRBV12-3/TRBV12-4,many,TRBJ1-1,-
TGTGCCAGCAGCTACAGACAGGGACCTAGCACAGATACGCAGTATTTT,CASSYRQGPSTDTQYF,TRBV28,-,TRBJ2-3,TRBD1
TGTGCCAGCACCCCCAGGCGAGGAGGAGATACGCAGTATTTT,CASTPRRGGDTQYF,TRBV6-2/TRBV6-3,many,TRBJ2-3,-
TGTGCCAGCAGTTACCAAGGGGTCGGGGACACTGAAGCTTTCTTT,CASSYQGVGDTEAFF,TRBV6-6,many,TRBJ1-1,-
TGTGCCTGGAGTGGGGACAGGGGAAGGACCGGGGAGCTGTTTTTT,CAWSGDRGRTGELFF,TRBV30,few,TRBJ2-2,TRBD1
TGCGCCAGCAGCTTGTCTAGCCGGGGCGAGACCCAGTACTTC,CASSLSSRGETQYF,TRBV5-1,many,TRBJ2-5,-
TGTGCCAGCAGTTTTGGACAGGGGGCGAATCGACGCAATCAGCCCCAGCATTTT,CASSFGQGANRRNQPQHF,TRBV28,few,TRBJ1-5,TRBD1
TGCGCCAGCAGCCATTTTGTTGGAGACAGCTACGAGCAGTACTTC,CASSHFVGDSYEQYF,TRBV4-1,many,TRBJ2-7,-
TGTGCCAGCAGACCCCGGGACAGGGGCCTCGAGCAGTACTTC,CASRPRDRGLEQYF,TRBV6-5,many,TRBJ2-7,TRBD1
TGTGCCAACAGTTTAGCCGGGGGGCTGGAGCCCCAGCATTTT,CANSLAGGLEPQHF,TRBV12-3/TRBV12-4,-,TRBJ1-5,-
TGCAGCATCGGGACCCAGCGAGCACAAGAGACCCAGTACTTC,CSIGTQRAQETQYF,TRBV20-1,many,TRBJ2-5,-
TGCAGTGCTAGAGATGGGACTAGCGGGAGGGCGTACTTC,CSARDGTSGRAYF,TRBV20-1,-,TRBJ2-7,TRBD2
TGTGCCAGCGGGACAGTTCCGTCCTACGAGCAGTACTTC,CASGTVPSYEQYF,TRBV12-3/TRBV12-4,few,TRBJ2-7,TRBD1
TGTGCCAGCAGTTACTACGGGACAGGGAACAATGAGCAGTTCTTC,CASSYYGTGNNEQFF,TRBV6-5,many,TRBJ2-1,TRBD1
TGTGCCAGCAGCCAAAGGGGGAGCAATCAGCCCCAGCATTTT,CASSQRGSNQPQHF,TRBV12-3/TRBV12-4,many,TRBJ1-5,-
TGTGCCAGCAGCTTGGATGTGGGGGCGCAGAAGCAGTACTTC,CASSLDVGAQKQYF,TRBV5-4,many,TRBJ2-7,-
TGTGCCATCAGTGAGAATCTAGCGGGCAACAATGAGCAGTTCTTC,CAISENLAGNNEQFF,TRBV10-3,-,TRBJ2-1,TRBD2
TGTGCCAGCAGCCCGGGACAGTCTGGAAACACCATATATTTT,CASSPGQSGNTIYF,TRBV11-2,once,TRBJ1-3,TRBD1
TGTGCCAGCAGATTGACATCTACAGGGGGCGAGCAGTACTTC,CASRLTSTGGEQYF,TRBV5-5,once,TRBJ2-7,TRBD1
TGTGCCAGCAGCCAAGATGGAAGGGGCGGGGAGCTGTTTTTT,CASSQDGRGGELFF,TRBV3-1,-,TRBJ2-2,-
TGCAGTGCTAGACCTTCAGGGATCGGGGAGCTGTTTTTT,CSARPSGIGELFF,TRBV20-1,many,TRBJ2-2,-
TGCAGTGCTAGAGCCGGCGAGACAGGGGACACCGGGGAGCTGTTTTTT,CSARAGETGDTGELFF,TRBV20-1,many,TRBJ2-2,TRBD1
TGTGCCAGCAGTCGGGGGGTCCCCGGGGAGCTGTTTTTT,CASSRGVPGELFF,TRBV28,many,TRBJ2-2,TRBD2
TGCAGCGGAAGCACAGATACGCAGTATTTT,CSGSTDTQYF,TRBV29-1,many,TRBJ2-3,-
TGTGCCAGCAGTCCGGACCAATGGGGTGAGCAGTTCTTC,CASSPDQWGEQFF,TRBV6-2/TRBV6-3,many,TRBJ2-1,-
TGCAGTGCCTACAAGGACGGGTCCCAAGAGACCCAGTACTTC,CSAYKDGSQETQYF,TRBV20-1,-,TRBJ2-5,-
TGTGCCAGCAGCCAACAGGGGGGAAGCTATGGCTACACCTTC,CASSQQGGSYGYTF,TRBV3-1,many,TRBJ1-2,TRBD1
TGTGCCAGTCTGGACAGGGGGTCCTCTGGAAACACCATATATTTT,CASLDRGSSGNTIYF,TRBV19,many,TRBJ1-3,TRBD1
TGCAGCGTTGGTGACGGTCACTACGAGCAGTACTTC,CSVGDGHYEQYF,TRBV29-1,once,TRBJ2-7,-
TGTGCCAGCAGCTCGACAGGGAGAGAGGAAAAACTGTTTTTT,CASSSTGREEKLFF,TRBV3-1,-,TRBJ1-4,TRBD1
TGTGCCAGCAGTTTCCTAGCGGAAGATACGCAGTATTTT,CASSFLAEDTQYF,TRBV27,many,TRBJ2-3,TRBD2
TGTGCCAGCAGTGAAGCTTCCCCAGTAAATGGCTACACCTTC,CASSEASPVNGYTF,TRBV2,few,TRBJ1-2,-
TGTGCCAGCTCACCACGTTCCGTCCCGGCCCCTGAAGCTTTCTTT,CASSPRSVPAPEAFF,TRBV18,many,TRBJ1-1,-
TGTGCCAGCAGCCACTGGCGGAGGGCCGATGAGCAGTTCTTC,CASSHWRRADEQFF,TRBV7-8,many,TRBJ2-1,-
TGTGCCTGGAGTCGTATAGCAGTTGAGACCCAGTACTTC,CAWSRIAVETQYF,TRBV30,-,TRBJ2-5,-
TGTGCCATCAGTGAGGAACAGAACTATGGCTACACCTTC,CAISEEQNYGYTF,TRBV10-3,-,TRBJ1-2,-
TGTGCCAGCAGTCTGCCGCAGGGGAGCGAGCAGTACTTC,CASSLPQGSEQYF,TRBV6-6,many,TRBJ2-7,-
TGTGCCAGCAGCTTAACGGGACAGGGGGCGGGGGAGACCCAGTACTTC,CASSLTGQGAGETQYF,TRBV7-3,many,TRBJ2-5,TRBD1
TGTGCCAGCAGTTTTATGGGGGTGTACTTAGGCGGGGAGCTGTTTTTT,CASSFMGVYLGGELFF,TRBV7-2,many,TRBJ2-2,-
TGTGCCATCAGTGAGTCTGGACTAGCGGGAGGGGATACGCAGTATTTT,CAISESGLAGGDTQYF,TRBV10-3,-,TRBJ2-3,TRBD2
TGCGCCAGCAGCTTGGCCGGACGCTCGGAAGCTTTCTTT,CASSLAGRSEAFF,TRBV5-1,many,TRBJ1-1,-
TGCAGCGTTTCCCGGCAGGGGGGCTTCCGTAGCGCAGATACGCAGTATTTT,CSVSRQGGFRSADTQYF,TRBV29-1,many,TRBJ2-3,-
TGCGCCAGCAGCCCGCCGGTGGGGACAGGGTTTAATGAGCAGTTCTTC,CASSPPVGTGFNEQFF,TRBV5-1,many,TRBJ2-1,TRBD1
TGTGCCAGCAAGACCGGGGATAAAGCTTTCTTT,CASKTGDKAFF,TRBV6-5,many,TRBJ1-1,-
TGCGCCAGCAGCCAGGAAACTAGGAAGGGCGTCCTGACTTTC,CASSQETRKGVLTF,TRBV4-1,many,TRBJ2-6,-
TGTGCCTGGAGTGGATCTAGCAGCACCGGGGAGCTGTTTTTT,CAWSGSSSTGELFF,TRBV30,-,TRBJ2-2,-
TGTGCCAGCAGCCAAGGTGAGGGGGCTATTGCTGAAGCTTTCTTT,CASSQGEGAIAEAFF,TRBV4-2,many,TRBJ1-1,TRBD1
TGCGGCGGGCGGGAAGGACAAGAGACCCAGTACTTC,CGGREGQETQYF,TRBV20-1,many,TRBJ2-5,-
TGTGCCAGCAGCTTGGCAGGTTCTGGAAACACCATATATTTT,CASSLAGSGNTIYF,TRBV5-6,many,TRBJ1-3,-
TGTGCCAGTAGTGTCGACAGGACGGGCTACACCTTC,CASSVDRTGYTF,TRBV19,few,TRBJ1-2,-
TGTGCCAGCAGTCCCGGGACAGGGAAGGTCAATCAGCCCCAGCATTTT,CASSPGTGKVNQPQHF,TRBV28,many,TRBJ1-5,TRBD1
TGTGCCAGCTCACCAGGCAGGGCCAATCAGCCCCAGCATTTT,CASSPGRANQPQHF,TRBV18,few,TRBJ1-5,-
TGTGCCAGCACCCGACGGACAGGCCGGCATTCGGATACGCAGTATTTT,CASTRRTGRHSDTQYF,TRBV6-1,many,TRBJ2-3,TRBD1
TGTGCCAGCAGAGTGGGGGATACGCAGTATTTT,CASRVGDTQYF,TRBV7-2,many,TRBJ2-3,-
TGTGCCAGCAGCTTAGGAGTCCCGACGGTGGGCACTGAAGCTTTCTTT,CASSLGVPTVGTEAFF,TRBV13,-,TRBJ1-1,-
TGCGCCAGCAGCTTGGGTGACAGGGAGATAGATACGCAGTATTTT,CASSLGDREIDTQYF,TRBV5-1,many,TRBJ2-3,TRBD1
TGCGCCAGCAAGGGGGCGAATTCACCCCTCCACTTT,CASKGANSPLHF,TRBV4-1,-,TRBJ1-6,TRBD1
TGCGCCAGCAAAGAAAGCACAGATACGCAGTATTTT,CASKESTDTQYF,TRBV5-1,many,TRBJ2-3,-
TGTGCCAGCAGTAAGGGACAGGGGGCCACAGATACGCAGTATTTT,CASSKGQGATDTQYF,TRBV12-3/TRBV12-4,-,TRBJ2-3,TRBD1